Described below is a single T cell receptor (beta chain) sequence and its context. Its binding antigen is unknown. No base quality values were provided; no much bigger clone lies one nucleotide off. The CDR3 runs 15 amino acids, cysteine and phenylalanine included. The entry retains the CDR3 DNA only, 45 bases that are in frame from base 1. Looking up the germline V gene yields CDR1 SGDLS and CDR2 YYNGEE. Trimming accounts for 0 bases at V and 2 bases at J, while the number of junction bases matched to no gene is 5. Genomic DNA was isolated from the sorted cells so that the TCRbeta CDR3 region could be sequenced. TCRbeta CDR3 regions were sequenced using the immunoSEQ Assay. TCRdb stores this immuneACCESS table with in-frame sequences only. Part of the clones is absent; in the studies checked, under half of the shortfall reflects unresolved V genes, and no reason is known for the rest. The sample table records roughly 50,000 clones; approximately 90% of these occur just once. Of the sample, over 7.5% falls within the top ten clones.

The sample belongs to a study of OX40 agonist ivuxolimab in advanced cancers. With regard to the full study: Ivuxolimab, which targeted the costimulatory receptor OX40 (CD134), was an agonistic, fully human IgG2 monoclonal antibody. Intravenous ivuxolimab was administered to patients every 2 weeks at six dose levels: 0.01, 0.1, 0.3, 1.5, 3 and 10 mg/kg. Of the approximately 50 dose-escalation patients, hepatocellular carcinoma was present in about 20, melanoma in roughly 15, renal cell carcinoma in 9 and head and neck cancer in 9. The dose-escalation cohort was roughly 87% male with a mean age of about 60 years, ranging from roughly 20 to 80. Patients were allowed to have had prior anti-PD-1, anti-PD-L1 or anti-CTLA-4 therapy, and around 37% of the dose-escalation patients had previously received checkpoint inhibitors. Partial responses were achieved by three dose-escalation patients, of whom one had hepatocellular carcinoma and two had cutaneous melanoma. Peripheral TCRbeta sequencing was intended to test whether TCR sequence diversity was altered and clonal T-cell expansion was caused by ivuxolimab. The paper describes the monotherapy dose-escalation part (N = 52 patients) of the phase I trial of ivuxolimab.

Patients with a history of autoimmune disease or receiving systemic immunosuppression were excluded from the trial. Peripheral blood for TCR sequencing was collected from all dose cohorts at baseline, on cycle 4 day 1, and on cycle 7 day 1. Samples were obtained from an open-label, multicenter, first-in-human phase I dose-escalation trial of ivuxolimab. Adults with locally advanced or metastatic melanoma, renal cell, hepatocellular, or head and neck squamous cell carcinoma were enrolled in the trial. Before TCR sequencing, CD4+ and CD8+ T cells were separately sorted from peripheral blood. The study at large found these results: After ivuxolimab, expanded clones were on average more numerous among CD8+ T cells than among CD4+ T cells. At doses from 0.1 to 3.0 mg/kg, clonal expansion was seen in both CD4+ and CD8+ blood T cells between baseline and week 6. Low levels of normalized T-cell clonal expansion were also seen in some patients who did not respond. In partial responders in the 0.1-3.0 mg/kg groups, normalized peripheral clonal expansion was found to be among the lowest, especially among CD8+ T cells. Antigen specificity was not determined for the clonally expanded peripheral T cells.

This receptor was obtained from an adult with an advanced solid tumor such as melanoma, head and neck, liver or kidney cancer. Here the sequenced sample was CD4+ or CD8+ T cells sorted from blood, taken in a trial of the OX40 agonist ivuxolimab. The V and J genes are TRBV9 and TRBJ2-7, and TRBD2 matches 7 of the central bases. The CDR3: CASSVGGSGTYEQYF. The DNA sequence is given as TGTGCCAGCAGCGTAGGGGGGAGCGGGACCTACGAGCAGTACTTC.